This record concerns one TCR beta chain sequence. No cognate antigen has been identified for it. Qualities for individual bases were not recorded, and no much larger clone is one base off. The data were obtained in a study of T-cell reconstitution after alpha-beta-depleted transplantation in children (dated by TCRdb to the mid-2010s). In the study overall: T-cell immune reconstitution after TCRalphabeta/CD19-depleted allogeneic hematopoietic cell transplantation in children was quantitatively tracked in the study by means of TCR repertoire profiling. What the study reported, not specific to this receptor: The apparently early alphabetaT-cell count recovery about two months after transplant was reportedly dependent on only several hundred rapidly expanded clones derived from non-depleted graft cells. Over the following months the frequencies of hyperexpanded clones went down, and after one year T-cell counts and TCRbeta diversity were mostly credited to newly produced T cells. The high TCRbeta diversity at day 60 in some patients was ascribed to recipient T cells and intrathymic progenitors that had survived conditioning.

The treatment or condition label of this sample denotes: allogeneic hematopoietic cell transplantation with graft depleted of TCRalphabeta T cells and CD19 B cells. TCRalphabeta/CD19-depleted allogeneic hematopoietic cell grafts were given to the transplant recipients, all of whom were children. The method behind the library was PCR. The instrument was an Illumina HiSeq 2500. TCR library preparation used molecular barcoding, with unique molecular identifiers applied to normalize quantification of the TCRbeta repertoire. TCRdb handled the public reads itself, with Q25 trimming in fastp and clone calling in MiXCR, and kept productive beta chains. Duplicate CDR3 protein sequences are folded into a single record with the most common DNA and genes. Counted in this sample were about 300,000 distinct CDR3 sequences; less than 9.5% of them appeared once. The ten biggest clones cover approximately 9.6% of the sample.

This clonotype was obtained from a female patient between 2 and 15 years old who had a stem cell transplant for Fanconi anemia, so the T cells may come from the graft donor. The sequences come from peripheral blood, collected 360 days after TCRalphabeta/CD19-depleted stem cell transplant.

The nucleotide sequence reads TGCGCCAGCAGCCAAGCCCGGACATTGAACACTGAAGCTTTCTTT. Its protein is CASSQARTLNTEAFF. The chain is encoded by TRBV4-1 joined to TRBJ1-1; the D gene is possibly TRBD1, with 5 bases matching. Via the germline V gene, CDR1 is MGHRA and CDR2 YSYEKL. Inclusive of the bounding cysteine and phenylalanine, the CDR3 is 15 residues long. CDR3 DNA only is kept here, 45 bases in frame from base 1. The V and J ends are trimmed by 1 base and 0 bases, leaving 9 bases between them.